Shown below are 12 T cell receptor beta chains from a single sample sequenced in a study of T cells in Graves' hyperthyroidism and ophthalmopathy. Using RNA transcripts as the source, TCR beta CDR3 regions were amplified. The primer set for the first-round RT-PCR of the TCR CDR3 was HTBI. TCRdb re-called the multiplex PCR reads through MiXCR, storing one row per CDR3 protein. The table includes around 420,000 distinct CDR3 sequences, 15% to 19% detected once. Sequencing input: blood. The receptors derive from a woman aged 18 to 35 with Graves' hyperthyroidism.

This clonotype was seen repeatedly, ten times or more. The chain carries TRBV12-3 or TRBV12-4 and TRBJ2-2; 7 nucleotides match TRBD1. The V and J ends lost 5 bases and 4 bases, in that order; junction bases with no gene match: 16. The CDR3 spans 18 residues. The CDR3 is CASSPFPLDRLTTGELFF. CDR3 DNA: TGTGCCAGCAGTCCTTTTCCCCTGGACAGGCTAACCACCGGGGAGCTGTTTTTT.

This clonotype has a count of ten or more. The chain joins TRBV6-2 or TRBV6-3 to TRBJ2-7, with 7 positions matching TRBD2. The CDR3 runs to 15 residues. CDR1 is MNHEY, CDR2 SVGEGT, per germline. After removal of 6 bases from V and 3 bases from J, the junction contained 11 bases not matched to a gene. The DNA of the CDR3 is TGTGCCAGCAGCCCGGGGGGAGATGCTATCTACGAGCAGTACTTC. It encodes CASSPGGDAIYEQYF.

This clonotype was picked up a small number of times. V gene TRBV29-1 combines with J gene TRBJ2-4, with 9 bases aligning to TRBD1. CDR1 is SQVTM, CDR2 ANQGSEA, per germline. This CDR3 comprises 15 residues. J gave up 6 bases and V 3 bases, and 9 bases lay outside the gene matches. Here the CDR3 reads CSVEVHRGRGNIQYF. CDR3 coding DNA: TGCAGCGTTGAGGTTCACAGGGGGCGAGGAAACATTCAGTACTTC.

This clonotype occurred a few times. The genes are TRBV5-1 and TRBJ1-1; D not resolved. CDR3 length equals 15 residues. From germline, CDR1 is SGHRS and CDR2 YFSETQ. V gave up 2 bases and J gave up 0 bases, with 11 bases separating them. CDR3 nucleotide sequence: TGCGCCAGCAGCTTAAACGAGAACATGAACACTGAAGCTTTCTTT. This gives the protein CASSLNENMNTEAFF.

This clonotype has a count of ten or more. This chain connects TRBV28 to TRBJ1-2, with a possible D match to TRBD1 (6 bases). Trimming took off 8 bases at V and 4 bases at J, with 14 bases between the two ends. The CDR3 spans 13 residues. Germline CDR1 and CDR2: MDHEN and SYDVKM. CDR3 protein: CASSDRNLYGYTF. CDR3 in DNA: TGTGCCAGCTCCGACAGGAACCTCTATGGCTACACCTTC.

This clonotype was found once. A much larger clone lies a single base off, so this may be a read error. V gene TRBV10-1 combines with J gene TRBJ2-5, with D maybe TRBD1 (5 bases). Trimming shortened V by 2 bases and J by 6 bases, and 10 bases separated the two germline ends. The CDR3 totals 13 residues. Looked up from germline, CDR1 is WNHNN and CDR2 is SYGVQD (reference sequence). The CDR3 nucleotides read TGCGCCAGCAGTGAGCCAGGGCGGAAGACCCAGTACTTC. Encoded protein: CASSEPGRKTQYF.

The genes are TRBV6-4 and TRBJ2-1; possible D gene TRBD1, 5 bases. The length of the CDR3 is 13 residues. Germline CDR1 and CDR2: MRHNA and SNTAGT. V was shortened by 3 bases and J by 6 bases, with 9 bases between the two germline ends. This CDR3 reads CASSDLGRNEQFF. The DNA of the CDR3 is TGTGCCAGCAGTGATTTGGGGCGCAATGAGCAGTTCTTC.

This clonotype was found a few times. V and J are TRBV20-1 and TRBJ2-5; tentative D call: TRBD2 (7 bases). Germline-derived CDR1 and CDR2 are DFQATT and SNEGSKA (reference sequence). V lost 5 bases to trimming and J lost 5 bases, with 12 bases between them. The CDR3 spans 12 residues. The CDR3 protein is CSAAKGGETQYF. Written as DNA, the CDR3 is TGCAGTGCTGCTAAGGGGGGGGAGACCCAGTACTTC.

This sequence joins TRBV7-8 and TRBJ1-2; perhaps TRBD1 as D (6 bases). Germline-derived CDR1 and CDR2 are SGHVS and FQNEAQ. The length of the CDR3 is 19 residues. Trimming took 1 base from V and 6 from J, leaving 27 bases between them. The CDR3: CASSLGPGGGGPRNHGYTF. Written as DNA, the CDR3 is TGTGCCAGCAGCTTAGGGCCCGGCGGAGGGGGACCTCGGAACCATGGCTACACCTTC.

The rearrangement joins TRBV12-3 or TRBV12-4 to TRBJ1-3; TRBD1 matches 7 bases. The CDR3 has 18 residues. V lost 5 bases, J lost 2 bases, and 15 bases stayed unmatched. CDR3 protein: CASSPTRQGLNPGNTIYF. The CDR3 region has the DNA TGTGCCAGCAGTCCCACCCGACAGGGATTAAATCCTGGAAACACCATATATTTT.

This clonotype was found many times. This sequence joins TRBV7-2 and TRBJ2-7; D may be TRBD1 or TRBD2 (6 bases each). The CDR3 totals 13 residues. Between the trimmed V and J ends, which lost 0 bases and 7 bases, there was a span of 10 bases. Germline loops: CDR1 SGHTA, CDR2 FQGNSA. In DNA form, the CDR3 reads TGTGCCAGCAGCTTAGCAGGGGGGACAGAGCAGTACTTC. Residues: CASSLAGGTEQYF.

This clonotype was detected many times. This chain links TRBV18 with TRBJ2-4, with D possibly being TRBD1 (5 bases). The CDR3 is 14 amino acids. Trimming cost V 5 bases and J 8 bases, with 16 bases left between them. Germline V gene sequence: CDR1 KGHSH, CDR2 LQKENI. This CDR3 reads CASSSVWGQDIQYF. CDR3 nucleotides: TGTGCCAGCTCATCAGTCTGGGGCCAAGACATTCAGTACTTC.